This TCR beta chain was recovered during a study of control samples from healthy donors and cancer patients. Method: immunoSEQ multiplex PCR; TCRdb's copy keeps in-frame clones and lacks some. In the table there are about 120,000 clones, around 89% of which are singletons. Trimming at V came to 4 bases and at J to 5 bases, leaving 3 bases not matched to a gene. Germline loops: CDR1 LGHDT, CDR2 YNNKEL (reference sequence). The CDR3 length is 14 residues. The sample taken for sequencing was blood. The chain carries TRBV3-1 (or the pseudogene TRBV3-2) and TRBJ2-5; 11 bases agree with TRBD2. This receptor was identified in a man between 45 and 60 years old in good health. DNA of the CDR3: TGTGCCAGCAGCCCCGGGACTAGCGGTGAGACCCAGTACTTC. It is translated as CASSPGTSGETQYF.